This passage covers 20 T cell receptor beta chains from one sample sequenced in a study of cytomegalovirus exposure and HLA in healthy donors. The PCR had 60 Vbeta and 13 Jbeta primers. This table comes from immunoSEQ multiplex PCR, and its TCRdb copy is limited to in-frame clones, with some not included. The sample lists 60,000 to 65,000 clones, 87% occurring once. The specimen was PBMCs. Receptors were obtained from a man younger than 30 in good health and CMV-seronegative.

V and J are TRBV25-1 and TRBJ2-7, with D tentatively TRBD1 (7 bases). V was cut by 2 bases and J by 2 bases, with 13 bases left in between. The CDR3 is 15 residues long. Per the germline V gene, CDR1 is MGHDK and CDR2 is SYGVNS. The CDR3 DNA reads as TGTGCCAGCAGTGAAGGGGGGACAGCAACCTACGAGCAGTACTTC. Amino acid sequence: CASSEGGTATYEQYF.

This chain joins TRBV27 and TRBJ2-7; D is perhaps TRBD1 (5 bases). The CDR3 has 15 amino acids. Trimming took 5 bases from V and 2 from J, leaving 16 bases between them. Germline CDR1 and CDR2: MNHEY and SMNVEV (reference sequence). CDR3 sequence reads: CASSPLGDRAYEQYF. CDR3 DNA: TGTGCCAGCAGTCCCCTAGGTGACAGAGCCTACGAGCAGTACTTC.

The V call is TRBV18, the J call TRBJ1-2; 8 nucleotides match TRBD1. The CDR3 contains 14 residues. From germline, CDR1 is KGHSH and CDR2 LQKENI. Trimming cost V 3 bases and J 3 bases; bases outside gene matches: 3. The CDR3 region is CASSPMDRDYGYTF. The CDR3 nucleotides read TGTGCCAGCTCACCGATGGACAGGGACTATGGCTACACCTTC.

V gene TRBV14 combines with J gene TRBJ1-3; 7 nucleotides agree with TRBD1. V dropped 9 bases and J dropped 0; count of bases not matched to a gene: 5. There are 14 residues in the CDR3. CDR1 SGHDN and CDR2 FVKESK come from the germline V gene. The CDR3 region has the DNA TGTGCCAGTACCGGGACAGCCTCTGGAAACACCATATATTTT. Amino acids: CASTGTASGNTIYF.

This clone was observed a few times. The chain links TRBV2 to TRBJ1-2; a weak D match, TRBD1 (5 bases). The CDR3 is 13 residues long. Trimming stripped 6 bases from V and 2 bases from J, with 10 bases between. Germline CDR1 SNHLY, CDR2 FYNNEI. This chain's CDR3 is CASSRDRNYGYTF. The CDR3 DNA follows: TGTGCCAGCAGCAGGGATCGGAACTATGGCTACACCTTC.

V is TRBV19 and J is TRBJ1-1; the D gene is possibly TRBD1 (6 bases). Looked up from germline, CDR1 is LNHDA and CDR2 is SQIVND (reference sequence). Deletions cut 7 bases from V and 1 base from J, with 10 bases between. The CDR3 spans 13 residues. CDR3 region: CASTIRGNTEAFF. The CDR3 DNA sequence: TGTGCCAGTACGATCAGGGGGAACACTGAAGCTTTCTTT.

The chain joins TRBV4-1 to TRBJ2-1; TRBD2 matches at 10 bases. The germline V gene encodes CDR1 MGHRA and CDR2 YSYEKL. V gave up 2 bases and J gave up 6 bases; unmatched junction bases: 4. The CDR3 sequence is 15 residues long. Here the CDR3 reads CASSQKAGGINEQFF. The CDR3 nucleotides read TGCGCCAGCAGCCAAAAAGCGGGGGGGATCAATGAGCAGTTCTTC.

This clone has more than one count but fewer than ten. The V gene is TRBV4-1, the J gene TRBJ1-1; 9 bases map to TRBD1. V lost 0 bases to trimming and J lost 5 bases; unmatched junction nucleotides: 7. Germline V gives CDR1 MGHRA, CDR2 YSYEKL. The CDR3 contains 16 residues. The CDR3 DNA reads TGCGCCAGCAGCCAAGATCTGGGACAGGGAAGGACTGAAGCTTTCTTT. Amino acid sequence: CASSQDLGQGRTEAFF.

This clone was observed a single time. The CDR3 coding sequence is TGTGCCAGCAGCCTGTTACAGGGGCGGGTTGGCTACACCTTC. This gives the protein CASSLLQGRVGYTF. V gene TRBV14 combines with J gene TRBJ1-2; 7 bases are shared with TRBD1. Germline-derived CDR1 and CDR2 are SGHDN and FVKESK. The CDR3 covers 14 residues. Trimming took 4 bases from V and 7 from J; bases not matched to a gene: 9.

This clone was observed once. The chain recombines TRBV4-1 with TRBJ1-5, with a weak D call TRBD1 (5 bases). V lost 0 bases and J 7 bases, leaving 13 bases between the germline ends. Germline V gene data show CDR1 as MGHRA and CDR2 as YSYEKL. There are 15 residues in the CDR3. CDR3: CASSQDLGGRQPQHF. CDR3 bases: TGCGCCAGCAGCCAAGATCTGGGGGGACGACAGCCCCAGCATTTT.

The chain couples TRBV30 to TRBJ2-5; 7 bases are shared with TRBD1. Gene TRBJ2-7 matches the end of the DNA better, so the J call may be wrong. From germline, CDR1 is GTSNPN and CDR2 SVGIG (reference sequence). CDR3 length: 13 residues. CDR3 DNA: TGTGCCTGGAGTGCACAGGGGCAGGGCGAGCAGTACTTC. It encodes CAWSAQGQGEQYF.

V is TRBV5-4 and J is TRBJ2-1, with a weak D call TRBD2 (6 bases). The V gene's germline CDR1 is SGHNT and CDR2 YYREEE (reference sequence). This CDR3 comprises 15 residues. Trimming stripped 1 base from V and 8 bases from J, with 16 bases between. The CDR3 spells CASSLRESAPDEQFF. CDR3 sequence (DNA): TGTGCCAGCAGCTTGCGGGAGTCGGCCCCGGATGAGCAGTTCTTC.

The genes are TRBV30 and TRBJ2-2; D unclear. Germline CDR1 is GTSNPN and CDR2 is SVGIG (reference sequence). V lost 5 bases and J lost 7, with 17 bases in between. The length of the CDR3 is 14 residues. The CDR3 region is CAWAGGPLGGELFF. CDR3 DNA sequence: TGTGCCTGGGCAGGTGGCCCGTTGGGCGGGGAGCTGTTTTTT.

The chain uses TRBV15 and TRBJ1-5; D gene uncertain. Germline CDR1 LNHNV, CDR2 YYDKDF (reference sequence). V lost 1 base and J lost 7, with 11 bases in between. The CDR3 runs to 14 residues. CDR3: CATSRVDGEQPQHF. The CDR3 bases are TGTGCCACCAGCAGAGTGGATGGAGAACAGCCCCAGCATTTT.

The chain uses TRBV2 and TRBJ2-1; TRBD2 aligns across 7 bases. Trimming at V came to 9 bases and at J to 2 bases, leaving 10 bases not matched to a gene. This CDR3 has 15 residues. Germline V gene data show CDR1 as SNHLY and CDR2 as FYNNEI. This CDR3 is CARWNSSGAYNEQFF. Written as DNA, the CDR3 is TGTGCCAGATGGAACTCTAGCGGAGCCTACAATGAGCAGTTCTTC.

This chain uses TRBV7-9 with TRBJ1-4, with a weak D call TRBD1 (5 bases). The CDR3 is 14 amino acids. Germline CDR1 is SEHNR and CDR2 is FQNEAQ (reference sequence). V shed 4 bases and J shed 4 bases, with 10 bases lying between them. CDR3 region: CASSSTGFNEKLFF. DNA of the CDR3: TGTGCCAGCAGCTCCACAGGCTTTAATGAAAAACTGTTTTTT.

In this sample, this clone turned up once. This chain links TRBV7-2 with TRBJ2-7, with TRBD2 matching over 12 bases. The germline V gene encodes CDR1 SGHTA and CDR2 FQGNSA. After removal of 5 bases from V and 3 bases from J, the junction contained 17 bases not matched to a gene. This CDR3 region has 19 residues. The CDR3 region has the DNA TGTGCCAGCAGCCTTTTAGAGACTAGCGGGGGTATACTATTCTACGAGCAGTACTTC. Translating it yields CASSLLETSGGILFYEQYF.

This sequence joins TRBV4-1 and TRBJ1-2; 8 bases match TRBD1. After removal of 6 bases from V and 4 bases from J, the junction contained 7 bases not matched to a gene. The CDR3 has 14 residues. The germline gives CDR1 MGHRA, CDR2 YSYEKL. CDR3 residues: CASRPGGFGYGYTF. CDR3 sequence (DNA): TGCGCCAGCAGGCCAGGGGGCTTTGGCTATGGCTACACCTTC.

The chain has TRBV5-1 and TRBJ2-1, with D possibly matching TRBD2 (6 bases). Germline V lookup: CDR1 SGHRS, CDR2 YFSETQ. With 0 bases removed from V and 13 bases from J, the gap between germline ends came to 14 bases. The CDR3 is 13 amino acids. CDR3 coding DNA: TGCGCCAGCAGCTTGGCGGAGGGTACTACTCAGTTCTTC. Translation gives CASSLAEGTTQFF. The variable domain in full, completed from reference TRBV5-1 and TRBJ2-1, reads KAGVTQTPRYLIKTRGQQVTLSCSPISGHRSVSWYQQTPGQGLQFLFEYFSETQRNKGNFPGRFSGRQFSNSRSEMNVSTLELGDSALYLCASSLAEGTTQFFGPGTRLTVL.

The gene calls are TRBV2 and TRBJ1-2, with TRBD1 matching over 7 bases. CDR1 SNHLY and CDR2 FYNNEI come from the germline V gene. The J segment lost 6 bases and the V segment lost 3 bases, leaving 4 bases of the junction unmatched. CDR3 length: 13 amino acids. In DNA, the CDR3 is TGTGCCAGCAGTGAGGGGACAGCCGATGGCTACACCTTC. Residues: CASSEGTADGYTF. Based on the CDR3 plus reference TRBV2 and TRBJ1-2, the full variable domain is EPEVTQTPSHQVTQMGQEVILRCVPISNHLYFYWYRQILGQKVEFLVSFYNNEISEKSEIFDDQFSVERPDGSNFTLKIRSTKLEDSAMYFCASSEGTADGYTFGSGTRLTVV.